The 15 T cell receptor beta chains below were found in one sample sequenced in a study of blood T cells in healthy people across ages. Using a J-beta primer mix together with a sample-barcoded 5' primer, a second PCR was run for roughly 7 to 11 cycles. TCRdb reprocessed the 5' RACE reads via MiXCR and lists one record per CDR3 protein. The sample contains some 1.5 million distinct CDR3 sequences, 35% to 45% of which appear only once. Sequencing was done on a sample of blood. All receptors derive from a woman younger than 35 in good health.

This CDR3 reads CASVESSYEQYF. CDR3 in DNA: TGTGCCAGCGTTGAGTCTTCCTACGAGCAGTACTTC. The genes are TRBV28 and TRBJ2-7, with unresolved D. The CDR3 contains 12 residues. Deletions cut 8 bases from V and 1 base from J, with 9 bases between. Germline V gives CDR1 MDHEN, CDR2 SYDVKM.

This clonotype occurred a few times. CDR3 nucleotide sequence: TGTGCCAGCAGCCAAGAGCTTATAGCCAAAAACATTCAGTACTTC. Its translation is CASSQELIAKNIQYF. The chain combines TRBV3-1 with TRBJ2-4; D gene uncertain. Germline CDR1 LGHDT, CDR2 YNNKEL (reference sequence). V was trimmed by 0 bases and J by 0 bases, leaving 6 bases between them. The CDR3 spans 15 residues.

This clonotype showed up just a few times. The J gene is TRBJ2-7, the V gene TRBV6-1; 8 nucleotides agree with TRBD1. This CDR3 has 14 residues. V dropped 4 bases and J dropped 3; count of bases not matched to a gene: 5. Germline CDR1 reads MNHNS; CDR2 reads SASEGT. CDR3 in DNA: TGTGCCAGCAGTGCCTTAGGACAGGGCTACGAGCAGTACTTC. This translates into CASSALGQGYEQYF.

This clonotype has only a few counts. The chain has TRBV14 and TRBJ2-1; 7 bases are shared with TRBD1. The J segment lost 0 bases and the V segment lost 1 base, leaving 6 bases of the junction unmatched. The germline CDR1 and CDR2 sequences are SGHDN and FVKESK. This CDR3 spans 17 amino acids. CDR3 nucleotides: TGTGCCAGCAGCCAAGTTCCGGGACAGAGCTCCTACAATGAGCAGTTCTTC. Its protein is CASSQVPGQSSYNEQFF.

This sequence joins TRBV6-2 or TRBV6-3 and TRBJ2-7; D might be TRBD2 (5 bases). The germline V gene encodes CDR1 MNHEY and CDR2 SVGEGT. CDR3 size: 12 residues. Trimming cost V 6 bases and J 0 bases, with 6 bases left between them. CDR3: CASRTNSYEQYF. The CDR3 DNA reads TGTGCCAGCAGGACTAACTCCTACGAGCAGTACTTC.

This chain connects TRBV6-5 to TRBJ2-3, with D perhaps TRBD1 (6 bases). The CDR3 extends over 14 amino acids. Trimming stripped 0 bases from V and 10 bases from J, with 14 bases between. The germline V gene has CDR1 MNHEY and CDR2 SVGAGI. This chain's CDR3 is CASSYSPGARAQYF. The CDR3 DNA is TGTGCCAGCAGTTACTCGCCAGGGGCCCGGGCGCAGTATTTT.

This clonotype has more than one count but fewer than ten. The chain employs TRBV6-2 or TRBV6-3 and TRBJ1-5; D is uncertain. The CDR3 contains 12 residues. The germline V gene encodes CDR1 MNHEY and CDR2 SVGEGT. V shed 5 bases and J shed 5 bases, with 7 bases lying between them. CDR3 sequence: CASSAAYQPQHF. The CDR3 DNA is TGTGCCAGCAGTGCTGCATATCAGCCCCAGCATTTT.

Here the CDR3 DNA reads TGTGCCAGCAGCCCGTTTGGCACAGATACGCAGTATTTT. Amino acids: CASSPFGTDTQYF. V gene TRBV9 combines with J gene TRBJ2-3; D remains ambiguous. The germline CDR1 and CDR2 sequences are SGDLS and YYNGEE. The CDR3 consists of 13 residues. The germline V and J ends were trimmed by 4 bases and 1 base, with 7 bases remaining between them.

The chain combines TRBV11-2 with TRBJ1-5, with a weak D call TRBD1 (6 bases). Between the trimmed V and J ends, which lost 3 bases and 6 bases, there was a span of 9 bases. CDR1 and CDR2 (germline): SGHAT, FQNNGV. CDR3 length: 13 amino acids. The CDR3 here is CASSLGAVQPQHF. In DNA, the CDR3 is TGTGCCAGCAGCTTGGGGGCGGTTCAGCCCCAGCATTTT.

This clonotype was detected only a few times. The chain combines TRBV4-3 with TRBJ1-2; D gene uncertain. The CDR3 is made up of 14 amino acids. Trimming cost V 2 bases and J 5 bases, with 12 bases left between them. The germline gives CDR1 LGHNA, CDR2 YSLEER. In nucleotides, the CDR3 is TGCGCCAGCAGCCAACTTGGAGAAGGGTATGGCTACACCTTC. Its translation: CASSQLGEGYGYTF.

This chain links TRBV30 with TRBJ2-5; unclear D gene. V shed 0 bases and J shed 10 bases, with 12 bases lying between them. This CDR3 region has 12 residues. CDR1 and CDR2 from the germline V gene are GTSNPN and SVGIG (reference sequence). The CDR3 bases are TGTGCCTGGAGTGTATGGGGAACATACCAGTACTTC. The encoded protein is CAWSVWGTYQYF.

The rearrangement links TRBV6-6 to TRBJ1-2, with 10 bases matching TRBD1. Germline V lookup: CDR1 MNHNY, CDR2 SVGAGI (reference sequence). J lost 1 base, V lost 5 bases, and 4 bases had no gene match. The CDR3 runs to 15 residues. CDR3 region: CASSLRDRGNYGYTF. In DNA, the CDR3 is TGTGCCAGCAGTCTCCGGGACAGGGGTAACTATGGCTACACCTTC.

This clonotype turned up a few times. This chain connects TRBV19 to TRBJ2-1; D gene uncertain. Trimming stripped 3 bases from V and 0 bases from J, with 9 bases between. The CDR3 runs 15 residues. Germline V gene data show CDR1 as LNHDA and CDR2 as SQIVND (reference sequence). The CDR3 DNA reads TGTGCCAGTAGTATCTCCCAGAGCTCCTACAATGAGCAGTTCTTC. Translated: CASSISQSSYNEQFF. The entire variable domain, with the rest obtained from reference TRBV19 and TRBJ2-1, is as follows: DGGITQSPKYLFRKEGQNVTLSCEQNLNHDAMYWYRQDPGQGLRLIYYSQIVNDFQKGDIAEGYSVSREKKESFPLTVTSAQKNPTAFYLCASSISQSSYNEQFFGPGTRLTVL.

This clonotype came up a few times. This CDR3 is CASSLIRGDQETQYF. The CDR3 DNA reads TGTGCCAGCAGCTTAATTCGGGGGGACCAAGAGACCCAGTACTTC. The V gene is TRBV7-2, the J gene TRBJ2-5; 7 nucleotides line up with TRBD2. The ends lost 2 bases at V and 0 bases at J; junction bases unmatched: 3. The CDR3 covers 15 residues. The germline V gene has CDR1 SGHTA and CDR2 FQGNSA.

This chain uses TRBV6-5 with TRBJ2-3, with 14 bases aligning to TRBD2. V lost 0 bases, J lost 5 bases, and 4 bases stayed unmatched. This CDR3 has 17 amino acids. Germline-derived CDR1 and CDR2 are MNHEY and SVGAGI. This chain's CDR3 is CASSYSGTSGGLDTQYF. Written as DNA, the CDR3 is TGTGCCAGCAGTTACTCGGGGACTAGCGGGGGATTAGATACGCAGTATTTT.